This paragraph reports one TCR beta chain. Its antigen remains unknown. The entry originates in a study of CXCR4 blockade with PD-1 therapy in pancreatic cancer. The table came from immunoSEQ multiplex PCR; TCRdb's copy has only in-frame clones and leaves some out. The sample holds thousands of clones, roughly half seen once. Findings and caveats of the study: Tumor clonality averaged about 0.15 versus 0.049 in healthy blood, not predicting survival. More frequent amino acid clones had more nucleotide rearrangements, suggesting convergent selection.

The archived tumor blocks came from patients without neoadjuvant therapy before resection. The source material was tumor tissue. This receptor was obtained from a human donor with pancreatic ductal adenocarcinoma.

The CDR3 is CASSSGTGGYEQYF. CDR3 in DNA: TGTGCCAGCAGTTCGGGGACAGGGGGCTACGAGCAGTACTTC. The chain has TRBV11-3 and TRBJ2-7; the match to TRBD1 covers 11 bases. The CDR3 length is 14 residues. Trimming at V came to 6 bases and at J to 3 bases, leaving 4 bases not matched to a gene. Germline V CDR1 and CDR2: SGHNT, YENEEA. Together with reference TRBV11-3 and TRBJ2-7, the CDR3 gives the full variable domain: EAGVVQSPRYKIIEKKQPVAFWCNPISGHNTLYWYLQNLGQGPELLIRYENEEAVDDSQLPKDRFSAERLKGVDSTLKIQPAELGDSAVYLCASSSGTGGYEQYFGPGTRLTVT.